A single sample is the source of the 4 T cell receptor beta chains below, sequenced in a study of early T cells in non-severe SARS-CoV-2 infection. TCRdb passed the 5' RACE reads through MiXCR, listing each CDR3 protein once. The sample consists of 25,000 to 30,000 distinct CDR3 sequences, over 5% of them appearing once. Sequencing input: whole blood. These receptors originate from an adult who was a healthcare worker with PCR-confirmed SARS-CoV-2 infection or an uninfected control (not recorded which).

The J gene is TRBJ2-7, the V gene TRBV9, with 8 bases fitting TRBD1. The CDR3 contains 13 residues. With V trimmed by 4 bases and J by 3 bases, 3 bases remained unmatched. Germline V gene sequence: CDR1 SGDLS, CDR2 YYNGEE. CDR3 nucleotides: TGTGCCAGCAGCTTGGGACAGGTCTACGAGCAGTACTTC. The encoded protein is CASSLGQVYEQYF.

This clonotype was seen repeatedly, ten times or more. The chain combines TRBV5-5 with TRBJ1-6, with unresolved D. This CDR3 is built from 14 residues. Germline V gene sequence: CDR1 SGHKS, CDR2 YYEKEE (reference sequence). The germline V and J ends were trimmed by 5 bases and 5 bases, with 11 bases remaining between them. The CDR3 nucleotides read TGTGCCAGCAGTACTAACACCGATAATTCACCCCTCCACTTT. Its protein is CASSTNTDNSPLHF.

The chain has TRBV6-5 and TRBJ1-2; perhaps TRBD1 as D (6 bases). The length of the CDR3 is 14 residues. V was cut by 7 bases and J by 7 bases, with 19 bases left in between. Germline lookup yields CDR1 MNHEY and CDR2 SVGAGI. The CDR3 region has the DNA TGTGCCAGCACCCTCGTGTCAGGGGACGGTGGCTACACCTTC. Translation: CASTLVSGDGGYTF.

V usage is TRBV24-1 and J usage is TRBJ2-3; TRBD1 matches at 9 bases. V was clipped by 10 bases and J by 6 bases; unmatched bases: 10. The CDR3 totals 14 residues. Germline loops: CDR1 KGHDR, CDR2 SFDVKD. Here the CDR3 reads CATRTGVPPDTQYF. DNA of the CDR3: TGTGCCACGAGGACAGGGGTCCCGCCGGATACGCAGTATTTT.